This T cell receptor (beta chain) was sequenced for a study of blood T cell repertoires in COVID-19. Study overall: From T cells, B-cell-depleted T cells, or PBMCs came the material, which was cDNA or gDNA.

Trimming cost V 5 bases and J 5 bases; bases outside gene matches: 11. Germline V CDR1 and CDR2: LNHDA, SQIVND (reference sequence). The CDR3 is 15 residues long. Only in-frame clones appear in the TCRdb table, and some are missing; sequencing was by immunoSEQ multiplex PCR. The sample yields over 600,000 clones, over 80% seen once. Sequencing used peripheral blood. The receptor's source is a woman aged 18-35 years with acute or convalescent COVID-19. J is TRBJ1-1 and V is TRBV19; TRBD1 matches at 7 bases. The CDR3 DNA sequence: TGTGCCAGTAGTTTCCCTCGGACAGGAGGGACTGAAGCTTTCTTT. Its translation: CASSFPRTGGTEAFF.